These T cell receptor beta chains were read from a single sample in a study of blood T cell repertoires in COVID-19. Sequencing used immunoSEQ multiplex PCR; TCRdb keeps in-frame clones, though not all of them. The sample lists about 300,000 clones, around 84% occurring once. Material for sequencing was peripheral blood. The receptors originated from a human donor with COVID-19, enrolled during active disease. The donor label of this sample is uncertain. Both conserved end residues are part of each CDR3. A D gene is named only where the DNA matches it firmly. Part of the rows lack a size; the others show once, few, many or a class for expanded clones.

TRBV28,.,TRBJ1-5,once,TGTGCCAGCAGTTTAAAGGGAGCCTATAGCAATCAGCCCCAGCATTTT,CASSLKGAYSNQPQHF
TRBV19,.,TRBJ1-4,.,TGTGCCAGTAGTATGACGGGGAATGAAAAACTGTTTTTT,CASSMTGNEKLFF
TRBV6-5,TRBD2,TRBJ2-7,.,TGTGCCAGCACCCCGCTAGAGGGAGGGTCCTACGAGCAGTACTTC,CASTPLEGGSYEQYF
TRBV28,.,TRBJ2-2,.,TGTGCCAGCAGTTTGCTAACGGGGGCGAACACCGGGGAGCTGTTTTTT,CASSLLTGANTGELFF
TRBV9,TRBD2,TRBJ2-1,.,TGTGCCAGCAGCTCCGGTCAGCGGGAGGGGCGCGATGAGCAGTTCTTC,CASSSGQREGRDEQFF
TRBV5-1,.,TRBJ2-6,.,TGCGCCAGCAGCCCCAGGGTGACGGGTTCAGGGGCCAACGTCCTGACTTTC,CASSPRVTGSGANVLTF
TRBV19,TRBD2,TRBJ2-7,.,TGTGCCAGTAGTATCTCCTTCGCGCTAGCGGGAAACTACGAGCAGTACTTC,CASSISFALAGNYEQYF
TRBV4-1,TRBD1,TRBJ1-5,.,TGCGCCAGCAGCCAAGATCCCACTCTTGGACAGGCTGGCAATCAGCCCCAGCATTTT,CASSQDPTLGQAGNQPQHF
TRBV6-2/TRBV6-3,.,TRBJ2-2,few,TGTGCCAGCAGCCGGCAGGGAAGCCGGAGCGGGGAGCTGTTTTTT,CASSRQGSRSGELFF
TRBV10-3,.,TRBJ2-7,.,TGTGCCATCAGTGAGTCGGGGCCTATAGAATCCGTCTACGAGCAGTACTTC,CAISESGPIESVYEQYF
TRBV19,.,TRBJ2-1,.,TGTGCCAGTAGTGGGGGGTTCGGCGGCGAGCAGTTCTTC,CASSGGFGGEQFF
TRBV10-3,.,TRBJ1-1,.,TGTGCCATCAGTGACCATCCGGGGACTGAAGCTTTCTTT,CAISDHPGTEAFF
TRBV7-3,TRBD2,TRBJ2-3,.,TGTGCCAGCAGCTGGGGACTAGCGGGAGATACGCAGTATTTT,CASSWGLAGDTQYF
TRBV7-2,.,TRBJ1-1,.,TGTGCCAGCAGCTTAGCGGTACACCCGAACACTGAAGCTTTCTTT,CASSLAVHPNTEAFF
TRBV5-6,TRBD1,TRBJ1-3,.,TGTGCCAGCAGCGAAGGGACAGGGGTAGGAAACACCATATATTTT,CASSEGTGVGNTIYF
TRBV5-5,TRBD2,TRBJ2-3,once,TGTGCCACCGGACTAGCGGGAGTTCCGAATACGCAGTATTTT,CATGLAGVPNTQYF
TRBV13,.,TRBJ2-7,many,TGTGCCAGCAGCTTAAAAGCTAGTGAGGGCGAGCAGTACTTC,CASSLKASEGEQYF
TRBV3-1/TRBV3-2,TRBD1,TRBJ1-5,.,TGTGCCAGCAGCCAAGGACAGGGGATGGGTCAGCCCCAGCATTTT,CASSQGQGMGQPQHF
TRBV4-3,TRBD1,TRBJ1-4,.,TGCGCCAGCAGCCAAGATTTACAGGGGCACGAAAAACTGTTTTTT,CASSQDLQGHEKLFF
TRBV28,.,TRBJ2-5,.,TGTGCCAGCAGTTTATCTCTCAGGGGTGAGACCCAGTACTTC,CASSLSLRGETQYF
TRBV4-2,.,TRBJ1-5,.,TGTGCCAGCAGCCAAGTCGCCGGGAGCCAAGGCAATCAGCCCCAGCATTTT,CASSQVAGSQGNQPQHF
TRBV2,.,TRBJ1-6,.,TGTGCCAGCAGAGAAGGGAGGAGTAATTCACCCCTCCACTTT,CASREGRSNSPLHF
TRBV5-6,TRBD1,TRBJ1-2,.,TGTGCCAGCAGCTCCGCGGGACAGGGGAACTATGGCTACACCTTC,CASSSAGQGNYGYTF
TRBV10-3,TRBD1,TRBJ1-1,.,TGTGCCATCAGGGACAGGGACACTGAAGCTTTCTTT,CAIRDRDTEAFF
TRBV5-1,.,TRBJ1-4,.,TGCGCCAGCAGCTTGGAACGGACTAATGAAAAACTGTTTTTT,CASSLERTNEKLFF